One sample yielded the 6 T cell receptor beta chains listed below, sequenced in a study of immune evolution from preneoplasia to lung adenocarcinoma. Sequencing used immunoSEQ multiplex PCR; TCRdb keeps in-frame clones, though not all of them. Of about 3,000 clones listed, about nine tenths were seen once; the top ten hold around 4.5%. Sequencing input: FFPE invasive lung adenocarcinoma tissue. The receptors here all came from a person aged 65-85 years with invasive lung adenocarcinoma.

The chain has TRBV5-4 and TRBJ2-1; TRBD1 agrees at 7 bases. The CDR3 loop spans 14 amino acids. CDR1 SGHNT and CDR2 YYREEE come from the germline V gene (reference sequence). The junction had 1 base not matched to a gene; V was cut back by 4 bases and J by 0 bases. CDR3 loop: CASSRDSSYNEQFF. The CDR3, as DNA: TGTGCCAGCAGCCGGGACAGCTCCTACAATGAGCAGTTCTTC.

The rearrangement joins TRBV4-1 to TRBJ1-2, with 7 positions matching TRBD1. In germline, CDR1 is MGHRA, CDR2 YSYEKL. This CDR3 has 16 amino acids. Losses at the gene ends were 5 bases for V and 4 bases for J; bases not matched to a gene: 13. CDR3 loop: CASSFQGGGDVYGYTF. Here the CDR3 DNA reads TGCGCCAGCAGCTTTCAGGGGGGAGGAGACGTCTATGGCTACACCTTC.

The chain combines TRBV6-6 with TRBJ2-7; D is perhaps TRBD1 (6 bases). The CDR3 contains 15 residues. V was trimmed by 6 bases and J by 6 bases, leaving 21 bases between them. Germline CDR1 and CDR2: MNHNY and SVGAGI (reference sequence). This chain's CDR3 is CASSHRARSTCEQYF. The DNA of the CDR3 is TGTGCCAGCAGCCACAGGGCCCGTTCTACATGCGAGCAGTACTTC.

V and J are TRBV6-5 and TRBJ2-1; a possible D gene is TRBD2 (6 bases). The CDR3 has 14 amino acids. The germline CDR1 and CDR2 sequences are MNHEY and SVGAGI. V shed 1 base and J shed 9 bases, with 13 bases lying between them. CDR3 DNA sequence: TGTGCCAGCAGTTACTGGACTACCGGTGGTGAGCAGTTCTTC. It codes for CASSYWTTGGEQFF.

The CDR3 loop is CASSSPAGASGNTIYF. DNA of the CDR3: TGTGCCAGCAGCTCCCCCGCGGGGGCCTCTGGAAACACCATATATTTT. The chain employs TRBV7-2 and TRBJ1-3, with TRBD1 as a possible D gene (6 bases). V lost 4 bases and J 0 bases, leaving 13 bases between the germline ends. This CDR3 is built from 16 residues. Germline V CDR1 and CDR2: SGHTA, FQGNSA.

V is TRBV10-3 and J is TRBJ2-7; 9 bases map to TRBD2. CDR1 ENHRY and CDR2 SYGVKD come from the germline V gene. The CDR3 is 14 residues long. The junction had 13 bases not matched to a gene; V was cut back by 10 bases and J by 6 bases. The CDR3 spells CASKGAGGEGEQYF. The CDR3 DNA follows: TGTGCCAGTAAGGGGGCGGGAGGGGAAGGCGAGCAGTACTTC.